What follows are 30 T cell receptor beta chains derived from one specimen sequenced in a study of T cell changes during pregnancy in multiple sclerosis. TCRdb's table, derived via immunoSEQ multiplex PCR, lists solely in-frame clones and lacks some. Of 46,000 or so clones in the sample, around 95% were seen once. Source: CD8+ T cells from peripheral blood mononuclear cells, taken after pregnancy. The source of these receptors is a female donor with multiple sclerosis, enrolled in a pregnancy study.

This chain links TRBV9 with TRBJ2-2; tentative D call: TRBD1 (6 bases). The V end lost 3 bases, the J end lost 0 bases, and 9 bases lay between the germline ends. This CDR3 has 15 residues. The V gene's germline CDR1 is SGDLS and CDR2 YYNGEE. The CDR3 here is CASSAGQANTGELFF. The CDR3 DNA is TGTGCCAGCAGCGCGGGACAAGCGAACACCGGGGAGCTGTTTTTT.

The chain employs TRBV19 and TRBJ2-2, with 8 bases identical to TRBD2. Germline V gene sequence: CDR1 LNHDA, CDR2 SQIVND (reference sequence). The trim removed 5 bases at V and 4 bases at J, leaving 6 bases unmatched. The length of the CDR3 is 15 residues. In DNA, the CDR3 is TGTGCCAGTAGTCCCCCCGGGACTAGCACCGGGGAGCTGTTTTTT. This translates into CASSPPGTSTGELFF.

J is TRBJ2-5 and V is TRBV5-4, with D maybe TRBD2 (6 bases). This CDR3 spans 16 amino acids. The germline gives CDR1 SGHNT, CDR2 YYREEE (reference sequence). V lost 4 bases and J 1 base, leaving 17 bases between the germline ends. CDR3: CASSPGVADSQETQYF. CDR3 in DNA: TGTGCCAGCAGCCCCGGGGTAGCGGATTCCCAAGAGACCCAGTACTTC. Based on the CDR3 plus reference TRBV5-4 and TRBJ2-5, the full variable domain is ETGVTQSPTHLIKTRGQQVTLRCSSQSGHNTVSWYQQALGQGPQFIFQYYREEENGRGNFPPRFSGLQFPNYSSELNVNALELDDSALYLCASSPGVADSQETQYFGPGTRLLVL.

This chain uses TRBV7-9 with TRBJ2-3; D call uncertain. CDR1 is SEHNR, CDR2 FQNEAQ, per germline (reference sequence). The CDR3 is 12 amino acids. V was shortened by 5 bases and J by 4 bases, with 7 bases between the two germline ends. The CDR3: CASSDLADTQYF. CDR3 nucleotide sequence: TGTGCCAGCAGCGACCTAGCAGATACGCAGTATTTT.

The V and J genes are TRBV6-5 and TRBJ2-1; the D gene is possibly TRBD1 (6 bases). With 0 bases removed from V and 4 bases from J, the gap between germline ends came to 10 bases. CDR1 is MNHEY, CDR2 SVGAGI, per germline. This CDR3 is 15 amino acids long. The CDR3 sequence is CASSYSGRGYNEQFF. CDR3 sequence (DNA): TGTGCCAGCAGTTACTCGGGCAGGGGATACAATGAGCAGTTCTTC.

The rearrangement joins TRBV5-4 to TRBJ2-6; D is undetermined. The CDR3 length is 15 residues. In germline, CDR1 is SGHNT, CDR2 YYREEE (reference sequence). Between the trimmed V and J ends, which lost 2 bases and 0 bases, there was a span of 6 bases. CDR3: CASSFDTSGANVLTF. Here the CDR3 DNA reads TGTGCCAGCAGCTTCGACACCTCTGGGGCCAACGTCCTGACTTTC. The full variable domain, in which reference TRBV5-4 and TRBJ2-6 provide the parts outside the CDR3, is ETGVTQSPTHLIKTRGQQVTLRCSSQSGHNTVSWYQQALGQGPQFIFQYYREEENGRGNFPPRFSGLQFPNYSSELNVNALELDDSALYLCASSFDTSGANVLTFGAGSRLTVL.

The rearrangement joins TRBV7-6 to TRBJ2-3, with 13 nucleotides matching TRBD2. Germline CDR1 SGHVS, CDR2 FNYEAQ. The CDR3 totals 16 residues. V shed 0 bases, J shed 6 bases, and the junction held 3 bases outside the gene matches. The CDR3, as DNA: TGTGCCAGCAGCTTAGCGACTAGCGGGGGGAGGGATACGCAGTATTTT. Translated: CASSLATSGGRDTQYF.

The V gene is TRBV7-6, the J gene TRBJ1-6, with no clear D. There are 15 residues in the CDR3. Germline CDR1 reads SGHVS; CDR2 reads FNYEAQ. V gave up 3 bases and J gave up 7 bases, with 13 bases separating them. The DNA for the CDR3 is TGTGCCAGCAGCTTGGCCCTAAACGGGAATTCACCCCTCCACTTT. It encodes CASSLALNGNSPLHF. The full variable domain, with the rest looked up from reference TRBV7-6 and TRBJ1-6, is GAGVSQSPRYKVTKRGQDVALRCDPISGHVSLYWYRQALGQGPEFLTYFNYEAQQDKSGLPNDRFSAERPEGSISTLTIQRTEQRDSAMYRCASSLALNGNSPLHFGNGTRLTVT.

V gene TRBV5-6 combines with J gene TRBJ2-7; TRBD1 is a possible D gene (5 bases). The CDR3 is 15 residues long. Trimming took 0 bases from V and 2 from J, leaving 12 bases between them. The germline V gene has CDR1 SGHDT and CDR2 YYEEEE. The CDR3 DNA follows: TGTGCCAGCAGCTTGGGGGGCGGCCAAACCTACGAGCAGTACTTC. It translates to CASSLGGGQTYEQYF. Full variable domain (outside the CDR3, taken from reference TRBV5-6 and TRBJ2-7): DAGVTQSPTHLIKTRGQQVTLRCSPKSGHDTVSWYQQALGQGPQFIFQYYEEEERQRGNFPDRFSGHQFPNYSSELNVNALLLGDSALYLCASSLGGGQTYEQYFGPGTRLTVT.

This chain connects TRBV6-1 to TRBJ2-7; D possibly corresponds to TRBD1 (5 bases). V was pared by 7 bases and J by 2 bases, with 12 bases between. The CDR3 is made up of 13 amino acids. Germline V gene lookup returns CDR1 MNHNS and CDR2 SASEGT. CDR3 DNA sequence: TGTGCCAGCACCCAAGGGGTCCCCTACGAGCAGTACTTC. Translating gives CASTQGVPYEQYF.

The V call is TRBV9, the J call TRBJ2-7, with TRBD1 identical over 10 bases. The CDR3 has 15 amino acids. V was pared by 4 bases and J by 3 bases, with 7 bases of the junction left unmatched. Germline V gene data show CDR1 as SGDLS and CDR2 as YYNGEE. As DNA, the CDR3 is TGTGCCAGCAGCATGACCGGGACAGGGGTCTACGAGCAGTACTTC. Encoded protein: CASSMTGTGVYEQYF.

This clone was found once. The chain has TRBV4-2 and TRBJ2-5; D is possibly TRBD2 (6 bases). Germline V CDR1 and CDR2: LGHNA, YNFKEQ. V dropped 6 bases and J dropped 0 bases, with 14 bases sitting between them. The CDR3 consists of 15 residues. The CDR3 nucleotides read TGTGCCAGCAGGGGGGGACCGCGGGACCAAGAGACCCAGTACTTC. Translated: CASRGGPRDQETQYF.

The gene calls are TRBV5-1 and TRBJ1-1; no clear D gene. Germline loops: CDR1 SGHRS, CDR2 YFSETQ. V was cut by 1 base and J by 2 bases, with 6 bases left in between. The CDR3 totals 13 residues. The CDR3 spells CASSLSVNTEAFF. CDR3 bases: TGCGCCAGCAGCTTGTCGGTTAACACTGAAGCTTTCTTT.

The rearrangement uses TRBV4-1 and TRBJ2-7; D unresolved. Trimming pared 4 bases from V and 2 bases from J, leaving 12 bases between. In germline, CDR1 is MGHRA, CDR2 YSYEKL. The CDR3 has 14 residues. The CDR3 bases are TGCGCCAGCAGCCCTGAGTTAACCGCCTACGAGCAGTACTTC. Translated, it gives CASSPELTAYEQYF.

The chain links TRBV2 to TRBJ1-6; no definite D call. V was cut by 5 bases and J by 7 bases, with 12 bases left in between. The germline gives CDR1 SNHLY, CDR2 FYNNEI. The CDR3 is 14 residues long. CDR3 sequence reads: CASSPVERNSPLHF. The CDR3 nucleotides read TGTGCCAGCAGTCCGGTTGAGAGGAATTCACCCCTCCACTTT.

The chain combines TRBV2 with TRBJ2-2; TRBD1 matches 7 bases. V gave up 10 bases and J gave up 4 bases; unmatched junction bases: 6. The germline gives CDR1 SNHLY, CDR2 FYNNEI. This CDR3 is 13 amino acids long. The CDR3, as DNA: TGTGCCATAGACAGGGAAGGCACCGGGGAGCTGTTTTTT. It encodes CAIDREGTGELFF.

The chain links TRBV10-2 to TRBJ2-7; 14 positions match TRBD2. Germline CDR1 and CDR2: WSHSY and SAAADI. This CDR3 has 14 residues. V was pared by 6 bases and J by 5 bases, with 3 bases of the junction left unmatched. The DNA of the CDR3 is TGCGCCAGCAGGGGGACTAGCGGGAGCGACGAGCAGTACTTC. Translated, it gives CASRGTSGSDEQYF.

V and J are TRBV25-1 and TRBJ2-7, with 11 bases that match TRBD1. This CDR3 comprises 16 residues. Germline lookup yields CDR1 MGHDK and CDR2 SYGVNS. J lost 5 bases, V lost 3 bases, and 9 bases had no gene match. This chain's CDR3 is CASSDWAGTGGDEQYF. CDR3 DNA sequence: TGTGCCAGCAGTGATTGGGCCGGGACAGGGGGTGACGAGCAGTACTTC.

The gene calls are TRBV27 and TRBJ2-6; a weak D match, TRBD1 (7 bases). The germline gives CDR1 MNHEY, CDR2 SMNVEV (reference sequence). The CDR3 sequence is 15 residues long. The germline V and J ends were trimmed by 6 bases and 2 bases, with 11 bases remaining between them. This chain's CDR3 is CASSRGEAGANVLTF. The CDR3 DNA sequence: TGTGCCAGCAGCAGGGGGGAGGCTGGGGCCAACGTCCTGACTTTC. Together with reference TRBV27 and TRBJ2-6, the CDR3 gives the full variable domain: EAQVTQNPRYLITVTGKKLTVTCSQNMNHEYMSWYRQDPGLGLRQIYYSMNVEVTDKGDVPEGYKVSRKEKRNFPLILESPSPNQTSLYFCASSRGEAGANVLTFGAGSRLTVL.

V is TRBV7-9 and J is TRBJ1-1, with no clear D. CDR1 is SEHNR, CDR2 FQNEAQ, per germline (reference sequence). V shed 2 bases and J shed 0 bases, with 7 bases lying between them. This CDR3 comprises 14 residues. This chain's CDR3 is CASSLRSVNTEAFF. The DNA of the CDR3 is TGTGCCAGCAGCTTAAGGAGTGTGAACACTGAAGCTTTCTTT.

The CDR3 bases are TGTGCCAGCAGCTTAGTAGAGGGGAAACAGGGGTTCGGGACTGAAGCTTTCTTT. This sequence encodes CASSLVEGKQGFGTEAFF. The J gene is TRBJ1-1, the V gene TRBV7-6; TRBD1 aligns across 7 bases. J gave up 5 bases and V 1 base, and 16 bases lay outside the gene matches. The CDR3 loop spans 18 amino acids. From germline, CDR1 is SGHVS and CDR2 FNYEAQ.

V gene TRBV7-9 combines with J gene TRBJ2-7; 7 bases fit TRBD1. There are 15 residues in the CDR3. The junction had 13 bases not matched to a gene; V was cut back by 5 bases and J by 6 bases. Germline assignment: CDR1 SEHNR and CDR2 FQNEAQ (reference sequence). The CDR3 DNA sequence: TGTGCCAGCAGCCCCATCACAGGGGTGACGATCGAGCAGTACTTC. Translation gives CASSPITGVTIEQYF.

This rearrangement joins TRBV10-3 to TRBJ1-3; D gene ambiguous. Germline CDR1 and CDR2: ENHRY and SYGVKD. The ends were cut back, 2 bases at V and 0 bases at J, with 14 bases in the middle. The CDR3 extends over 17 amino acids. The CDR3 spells CAISEGHRGSSGNTIYF. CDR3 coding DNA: TGTGCCATCAGTGAGGGCCATAGAGGATCCTCTGGAAACACCATATATTTT.

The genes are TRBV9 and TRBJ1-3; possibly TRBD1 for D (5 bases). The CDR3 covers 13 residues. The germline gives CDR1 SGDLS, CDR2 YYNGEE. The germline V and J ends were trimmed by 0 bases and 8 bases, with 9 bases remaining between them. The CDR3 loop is CASSVAGFDTIYF. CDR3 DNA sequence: TGTGCCAGCAGCGTAGCAGGGTTCGACACCATATATTTT.

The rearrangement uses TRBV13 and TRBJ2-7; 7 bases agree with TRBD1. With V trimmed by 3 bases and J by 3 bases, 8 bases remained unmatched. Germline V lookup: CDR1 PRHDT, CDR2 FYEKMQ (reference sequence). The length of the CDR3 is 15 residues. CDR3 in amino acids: CASSLGTVPFYEQYF. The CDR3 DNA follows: TGTGCCAGCAGCTTGGGGACAGTACCCTTCTACGAGCAGTACTTC.

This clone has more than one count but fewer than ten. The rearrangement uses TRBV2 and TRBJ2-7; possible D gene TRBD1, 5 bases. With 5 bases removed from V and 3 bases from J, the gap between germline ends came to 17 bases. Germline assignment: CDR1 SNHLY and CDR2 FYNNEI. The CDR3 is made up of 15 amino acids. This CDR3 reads CASSFTGSLFYEQYF. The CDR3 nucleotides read TGTGCCAGCAGTTTTACAGGTTCCCTCTTCTACGAGCAGTACTTC.

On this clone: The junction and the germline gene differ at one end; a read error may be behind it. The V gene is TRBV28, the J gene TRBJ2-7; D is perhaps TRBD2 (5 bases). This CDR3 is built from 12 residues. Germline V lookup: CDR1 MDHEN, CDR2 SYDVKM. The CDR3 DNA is TGTGCCGGCAGTCCCCGGGACTACGAGCAGTACTTC. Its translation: CAGSPRDYEQYF.

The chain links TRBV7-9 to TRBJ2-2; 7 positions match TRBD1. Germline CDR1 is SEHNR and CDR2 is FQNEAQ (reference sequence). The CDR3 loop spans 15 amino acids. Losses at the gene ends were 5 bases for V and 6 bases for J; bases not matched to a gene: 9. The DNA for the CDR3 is TGTGCCAGCAGCGTTCCGGGACAGTCTGCCGGGGAGCTGTTTTTT. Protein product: CASSVPGQSAGELFF.

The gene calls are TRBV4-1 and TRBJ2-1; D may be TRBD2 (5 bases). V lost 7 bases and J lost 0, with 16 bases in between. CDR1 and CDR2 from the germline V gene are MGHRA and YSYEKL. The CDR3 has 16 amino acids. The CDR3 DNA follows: TGCGCCAGCACCCACCCGGAGGAGAGCTCCTACAATGAGCAGTTCTTC. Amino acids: CASTHPEESSYNEQFF.

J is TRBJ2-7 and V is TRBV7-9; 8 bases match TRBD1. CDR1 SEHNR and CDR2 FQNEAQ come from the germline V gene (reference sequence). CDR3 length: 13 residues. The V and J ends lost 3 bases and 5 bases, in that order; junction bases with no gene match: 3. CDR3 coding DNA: TGTGCCAGCAGCTTGGACAGGGCGGACGAGCAGTACTTC. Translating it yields CASSLDRADEQYF.